This T cell receptor beta chain originates from a study of T cells after yellow fever vaccination. TCRdb passed the 5' RACE reads through MiXCR, listing each CDR3 protein once. The sample lists 450,000 to 650,000 distinct CDR3 sequences, 21% occurring once. This clonotype appeared a few times. Its target is not known. The CDR3 is 13 amino acids. Trimming pared 4 bases from V and 3 bases from J, leaving 9 bases between. CDR1 is ENHRY and CDR2 is SYGVKD in the germline V gene. Study observations and caveats: In post-booster samples, most primary-vaccination clones reappeared (approximately 96% CD4, roughly 88% CD8). Clonotype sharing between CD4 and CD8 compartments was small. Peaking on day 5 versus 15, the secondary response was faster but weaker. Contaminating bulk clonotypes could be abundant in FACS-sorted repertoires.

The source was PBMCs, collected about 21 days after the first yellow fever vaccination. This rearrangement joins TRBV10-3 to TRBJ1-2; D unresolved. The receptor was isolated from a man between 18 and 35 years old who received the YFV17D yellow fever vaccine. The CDR3 region has the DNA TGTGCCATCAGTGCTGGGAAGGACTATGGCTACACCTTC. Protein: CAISAGKDYGYTF.